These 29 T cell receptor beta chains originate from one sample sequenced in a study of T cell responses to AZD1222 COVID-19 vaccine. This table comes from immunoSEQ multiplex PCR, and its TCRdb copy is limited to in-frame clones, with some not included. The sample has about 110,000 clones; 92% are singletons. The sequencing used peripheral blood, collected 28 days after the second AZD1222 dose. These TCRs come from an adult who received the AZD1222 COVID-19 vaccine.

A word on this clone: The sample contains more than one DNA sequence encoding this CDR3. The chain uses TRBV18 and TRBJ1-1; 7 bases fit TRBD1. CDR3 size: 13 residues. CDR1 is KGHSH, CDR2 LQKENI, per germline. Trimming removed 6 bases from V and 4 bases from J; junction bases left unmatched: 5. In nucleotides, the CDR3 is TGTGCCAGCTCGCCTCAGGGGGGCACTGAAGCTTTCTTT. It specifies CASSPQGGTEAFF.

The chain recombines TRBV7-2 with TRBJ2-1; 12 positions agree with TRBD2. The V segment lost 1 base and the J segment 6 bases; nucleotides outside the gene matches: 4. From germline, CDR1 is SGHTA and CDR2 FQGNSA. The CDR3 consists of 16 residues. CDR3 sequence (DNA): TGTGCCAGCAGCTTAGGGGCTAGCGGGAGGGCCAATGAGCAGTTCTTC. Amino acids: CASSLGASGRANEQFF.

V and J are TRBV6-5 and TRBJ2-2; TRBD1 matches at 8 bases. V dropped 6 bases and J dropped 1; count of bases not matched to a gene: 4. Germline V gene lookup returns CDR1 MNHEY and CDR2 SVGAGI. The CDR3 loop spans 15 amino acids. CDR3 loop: CASSLDRVNTGELFF. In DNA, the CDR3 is TGTGCCAGCAGCCTGGACAGGGTGAACACCGGGGAGCTGTTTTTT.

The CDR3 DNA follows: TGTGCCAGTAGTATAGTAGGGACTACTATACGGGAAAAACTGTTTTTT. It yields the protein CASSIVGTTIREKLFF. The V and J genes are TRBV19 and TRBJ1-4; a weak D match, TRBD1 (5 bases). The V gene's germline CDR1 is LNHDA and CDR2 SQIVND (reference sequence). With 1 base removed from V and 8 bases from J, the gap between germline ends came to 17 bases. The CDR3 runs to 16 residues.

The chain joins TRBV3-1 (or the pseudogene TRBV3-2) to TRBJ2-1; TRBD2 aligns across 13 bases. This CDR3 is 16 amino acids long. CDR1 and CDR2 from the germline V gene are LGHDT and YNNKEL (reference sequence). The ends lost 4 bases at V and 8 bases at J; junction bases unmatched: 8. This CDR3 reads CASSPRTSGSVYEQFF. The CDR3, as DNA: TGTGCCAGCAGCCCGCGGACTAGCGGGAGTGTTTATGAGCAGTTCTTC.

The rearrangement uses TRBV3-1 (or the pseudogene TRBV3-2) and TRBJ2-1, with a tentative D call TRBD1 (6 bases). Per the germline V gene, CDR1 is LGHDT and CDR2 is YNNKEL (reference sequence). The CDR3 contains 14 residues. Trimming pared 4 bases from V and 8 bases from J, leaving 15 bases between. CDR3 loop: CASSLQGNRDEQFF. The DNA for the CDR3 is TGTGCCAGCAGCCTACAGGGTAATAGGGATGAGCAGTTCTTC.

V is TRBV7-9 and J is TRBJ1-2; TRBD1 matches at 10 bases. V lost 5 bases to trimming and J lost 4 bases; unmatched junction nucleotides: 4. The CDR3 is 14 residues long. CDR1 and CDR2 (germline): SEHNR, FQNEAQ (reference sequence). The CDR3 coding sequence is TGTGCCAGCAGCCGGGACAGGGGAGCCTATGGCTACACCTTC. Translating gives CASSRDRGAYGYTF. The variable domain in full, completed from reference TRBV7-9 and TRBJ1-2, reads DTGVSQNPRHKITKRGQNVTFRCDPISEHNRLYWYRQTLGQGPEFLTYFQNEAQLEKSRLLSDRFSAERPKGSFSTLEIQRTEQGDSAMYLCASSRDRGAYGYTFGSGTRLTVV.

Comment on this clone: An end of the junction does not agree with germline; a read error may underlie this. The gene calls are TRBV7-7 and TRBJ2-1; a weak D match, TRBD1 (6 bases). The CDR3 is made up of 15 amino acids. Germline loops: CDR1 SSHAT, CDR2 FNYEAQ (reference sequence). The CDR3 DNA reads TGTGCTAGCAGCTTAGGGCAGGGGCGAAACAATGAGCAGTTCTTC. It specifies CASSLGQGRNNEQFF.

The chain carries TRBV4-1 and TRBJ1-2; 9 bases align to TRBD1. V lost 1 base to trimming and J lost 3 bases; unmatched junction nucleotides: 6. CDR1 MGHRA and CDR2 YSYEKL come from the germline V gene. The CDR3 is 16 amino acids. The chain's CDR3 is CASSQGRQGGYYGYTF. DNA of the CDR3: TGCGCCAGCAGCCAAGGGAGACAGGGGGGCTACTATGGCTACACCTTC.

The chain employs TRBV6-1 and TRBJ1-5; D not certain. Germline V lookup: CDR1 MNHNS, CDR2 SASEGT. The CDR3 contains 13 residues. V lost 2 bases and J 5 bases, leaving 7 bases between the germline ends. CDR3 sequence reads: CASSENSHQPQHF. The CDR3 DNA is TGTGCCAGCAGTGAAAACAGTCATCAGCCCCAGCATTTT.

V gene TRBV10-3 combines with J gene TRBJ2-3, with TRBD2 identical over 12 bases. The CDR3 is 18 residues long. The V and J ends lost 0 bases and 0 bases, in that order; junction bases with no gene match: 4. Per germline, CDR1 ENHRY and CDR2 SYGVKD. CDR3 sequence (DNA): TGTGCCATCAGTGAGTCCTGGACTAGCGGGGCTAGCACAGATACGCAGTATTTT. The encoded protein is CAISESWTSGASTDTQYF.

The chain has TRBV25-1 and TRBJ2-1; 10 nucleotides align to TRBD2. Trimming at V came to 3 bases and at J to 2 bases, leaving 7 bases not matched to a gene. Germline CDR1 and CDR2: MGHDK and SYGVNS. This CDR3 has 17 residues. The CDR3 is CASSDRLAGIPYNEQFF. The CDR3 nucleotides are TGTGCCAGCAGTGACCGACTAGCGGGTATACCCTACAATGAGCAGTTCTTC. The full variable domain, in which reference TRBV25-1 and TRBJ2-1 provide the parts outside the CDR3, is EADIYQTPRYLVIGTGKKITLECSQTMGHDKMYWYQQDPGMELHLIHYSYGVNSTEKGDLSSESTVSRIRTEHFPLTLESARPSHTSQYLCASSDRLAGIPYNEQFFGPGTRLTVL.

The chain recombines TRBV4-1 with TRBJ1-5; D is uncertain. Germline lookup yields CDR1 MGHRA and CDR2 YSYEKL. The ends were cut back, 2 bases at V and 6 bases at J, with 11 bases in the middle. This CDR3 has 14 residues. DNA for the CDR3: TGCGCCAGCAGCCAATACGGGTCGAGTCAGCCCCAGCATTTT. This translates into CASSQYGSSQPQHF.

The CDR3 sequence: CASSVRLKNYGYTF. The DNA of the CDR3 is TGTGCCAGCAGTGTACGTTTAAAGAACTATGGCTACACCTTC. The chain has TRBV2 and TRBJ1-2; D ambiguous. In germline, CDR1 is SNHLY, CDR2 FYNNEI. V lost 4 bases, J lost 2 bases, and 11 bases lay in between. CDR3 length: 14 amino acids.

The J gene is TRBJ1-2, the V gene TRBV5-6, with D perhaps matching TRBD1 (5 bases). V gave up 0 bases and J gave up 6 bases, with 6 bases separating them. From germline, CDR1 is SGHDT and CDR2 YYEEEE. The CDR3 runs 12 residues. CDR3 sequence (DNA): TGTGCCAGCAGCTTGGTAGGGGATGGCTACACCTTC. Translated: CASSLVGDGYTF.

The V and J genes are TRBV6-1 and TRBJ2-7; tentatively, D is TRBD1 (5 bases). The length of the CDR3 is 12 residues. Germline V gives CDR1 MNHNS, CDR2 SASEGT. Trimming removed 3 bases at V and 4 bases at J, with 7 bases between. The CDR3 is CASSDQGYEQYF. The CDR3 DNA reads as TGTGCCAGCAGTGATCAGGGTTACGAGCAGTACTTC.

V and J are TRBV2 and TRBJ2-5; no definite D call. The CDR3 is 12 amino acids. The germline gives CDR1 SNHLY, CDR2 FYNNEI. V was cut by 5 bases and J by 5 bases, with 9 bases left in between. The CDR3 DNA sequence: TGTGCCAGCAGTAAAATTGAGGAGACCCAGTACTTC. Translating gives CASSKIEETQYF.

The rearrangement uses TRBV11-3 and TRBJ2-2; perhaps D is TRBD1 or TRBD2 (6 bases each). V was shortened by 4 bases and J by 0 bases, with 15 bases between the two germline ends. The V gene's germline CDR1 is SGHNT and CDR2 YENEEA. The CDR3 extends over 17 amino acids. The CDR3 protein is CASSWGAGPPNTGELFF. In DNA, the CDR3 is TGTGCCAGCAGCTGGGGGGCGGGTCCCCCGAACACCGGGGAGCTGTTTTTT.

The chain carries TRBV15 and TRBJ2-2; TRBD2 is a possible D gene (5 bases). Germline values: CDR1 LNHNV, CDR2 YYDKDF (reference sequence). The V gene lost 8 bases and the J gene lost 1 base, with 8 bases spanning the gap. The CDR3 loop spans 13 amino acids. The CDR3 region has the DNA TGTGCCACCGGACTCATGAACACCGGGGAGCTGTTTTTT. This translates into CATGLMNTGELFF.

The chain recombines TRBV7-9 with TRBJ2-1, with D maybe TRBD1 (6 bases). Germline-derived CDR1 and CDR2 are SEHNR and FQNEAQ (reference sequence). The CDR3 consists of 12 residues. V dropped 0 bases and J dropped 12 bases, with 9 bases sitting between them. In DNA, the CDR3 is TGTGCCAGCAGCTTAGCACAGGGAACGCAGTTCTTC. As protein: CASSLAQGTQFF.

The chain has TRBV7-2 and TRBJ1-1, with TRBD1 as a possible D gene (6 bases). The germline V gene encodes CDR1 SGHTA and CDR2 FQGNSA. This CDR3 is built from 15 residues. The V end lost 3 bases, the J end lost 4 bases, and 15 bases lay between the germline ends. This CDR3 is CASSFQPARGTEAFF. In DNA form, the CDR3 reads TGTGCCAGCAGCTTCCAACCAGCCAGGGGCACTGAAGCTTTCTTT. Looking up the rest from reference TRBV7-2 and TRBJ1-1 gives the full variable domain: GAGVSQSPSNKVTEKGKDVELRCDPISGHTALYWYRQSLGQGLEFLIYFQGNSAPDKSGLPSDRFSAERTGGSVSTLTIQRTQQEDSAVYLCASSFQPARGTEAFFGQGTRLTVV.

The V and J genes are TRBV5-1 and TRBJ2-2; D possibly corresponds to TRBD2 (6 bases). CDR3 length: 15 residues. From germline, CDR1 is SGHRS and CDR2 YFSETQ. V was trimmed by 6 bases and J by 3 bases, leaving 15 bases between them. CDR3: CASKIRSSDTGELFF. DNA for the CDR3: TGCGCCAGCAAAATTAGATCTAGCGACACCGGGGAGCTGTTTTTT.

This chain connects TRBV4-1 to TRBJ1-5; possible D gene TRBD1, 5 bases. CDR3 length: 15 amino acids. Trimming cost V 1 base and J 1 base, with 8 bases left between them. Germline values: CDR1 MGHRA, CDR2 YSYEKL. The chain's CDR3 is CASSQVRGSNQPQHF. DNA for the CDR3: TGCGCCAGCAGCCAAGTAAGGGGAAGCAATCAGCCCCAGCATTTT.

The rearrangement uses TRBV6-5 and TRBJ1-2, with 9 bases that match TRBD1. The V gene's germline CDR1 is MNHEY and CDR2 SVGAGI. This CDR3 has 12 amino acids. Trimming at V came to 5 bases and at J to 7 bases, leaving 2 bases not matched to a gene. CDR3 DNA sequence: TGTGCCAGCAGTCGACAGGGGGGTGGCTACACCTTC. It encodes CASSRQGGGYTF.

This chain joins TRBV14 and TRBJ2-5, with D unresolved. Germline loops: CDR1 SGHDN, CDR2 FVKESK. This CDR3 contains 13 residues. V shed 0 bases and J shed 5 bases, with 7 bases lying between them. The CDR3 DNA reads TGTGCCAGCAGCCAAGATTTGGCGGAGACCCAGTACTTC. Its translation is CASSQDLAETQYF.

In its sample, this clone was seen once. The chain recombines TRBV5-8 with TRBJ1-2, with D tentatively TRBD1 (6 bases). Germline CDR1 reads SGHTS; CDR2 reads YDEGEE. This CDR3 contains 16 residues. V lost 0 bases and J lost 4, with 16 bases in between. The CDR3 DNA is TGTGCCAGCAGCTTGGATCTTAGGACAGACAGCTATGGCTACACCTTC. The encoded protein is CASSLDLRTDSYGYTF.

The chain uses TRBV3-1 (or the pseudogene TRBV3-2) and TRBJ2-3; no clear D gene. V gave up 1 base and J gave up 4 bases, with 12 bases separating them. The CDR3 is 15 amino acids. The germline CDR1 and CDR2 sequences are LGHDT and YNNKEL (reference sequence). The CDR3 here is CASSQGPSFPDTQYF. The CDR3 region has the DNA TGTGCCAGCAGCCAAGGGCCTAGTTTCCCAGATACGCAGTATTTT.

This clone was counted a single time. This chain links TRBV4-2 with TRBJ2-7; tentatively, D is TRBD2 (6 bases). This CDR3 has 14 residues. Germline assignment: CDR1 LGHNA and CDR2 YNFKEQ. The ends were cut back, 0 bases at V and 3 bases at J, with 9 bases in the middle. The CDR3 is CASSQDTSSYEQYF. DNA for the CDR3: TGTGCCAGCAGCCAAGATACTAGCAGCTACGAGCAGTACTTC.

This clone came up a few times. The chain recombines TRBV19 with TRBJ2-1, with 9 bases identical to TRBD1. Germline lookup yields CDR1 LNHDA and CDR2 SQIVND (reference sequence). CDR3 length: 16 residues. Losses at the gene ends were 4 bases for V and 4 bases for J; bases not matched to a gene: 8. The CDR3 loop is CASSTWDREWYNEQFF. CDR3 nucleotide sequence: TGTGCCAGTAGTACCTGGGACAGGGAATGGTACAATGAGCAGTTCTTC.